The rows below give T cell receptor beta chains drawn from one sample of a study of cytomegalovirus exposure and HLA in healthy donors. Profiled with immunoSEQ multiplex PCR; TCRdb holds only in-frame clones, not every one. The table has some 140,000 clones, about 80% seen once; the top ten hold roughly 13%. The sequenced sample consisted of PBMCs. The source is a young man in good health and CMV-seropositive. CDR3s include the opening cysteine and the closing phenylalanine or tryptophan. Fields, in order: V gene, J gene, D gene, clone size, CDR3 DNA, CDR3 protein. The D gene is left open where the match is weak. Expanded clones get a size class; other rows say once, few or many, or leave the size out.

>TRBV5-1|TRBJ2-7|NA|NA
TGCGCCAGCAGCTTGGAAGAGGGAATAGGAACCTTC
CASSLEEGIGTF
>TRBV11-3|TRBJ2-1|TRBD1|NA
TGTGCCAGCAGTCACAGGGGTGGGGGCCTCTACAATGAGCAGTTCTTC
CASSHRGGGLYNEQFF
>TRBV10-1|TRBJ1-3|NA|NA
TGCGCCAGCAGTGGCACAACTGGAAACACCATATATTTT
CASSGTTGNTIYF
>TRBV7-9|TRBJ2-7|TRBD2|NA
TGTGCCAGCAGCTCACTAGCGGGAGGTCCCCACGAGCAGTACTTC
CASSSLAGGPHEQYF
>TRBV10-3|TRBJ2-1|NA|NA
TGTGCCATCAGTGAGTCGACGGGAGGGGGCTACTACAATGAGCAGTTCTTC
CAISESTGGGYYNEQFF
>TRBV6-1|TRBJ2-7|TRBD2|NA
TGTGCCACCGGGAGCGCGGGAGGGCTACGAGAGCAGTACTTC
CATGSAGGLREQYF
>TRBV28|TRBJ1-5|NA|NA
TGTGCCAGCAGTACAGCCGATCAGCCCCAGCATTTT
CASSTADQPQHF
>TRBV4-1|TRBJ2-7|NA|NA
TGCGCCAGCAGCCAAGTCTACGGGGGTAGCTCCTACGAGCAGTACTTC
CASSQVYGGSSYEQYF
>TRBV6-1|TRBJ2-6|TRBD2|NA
TGTGCCAGCAGTGAATCAGTTGGGAGGGTGGGATGGAAAGGTCGATCCAACGTCCTGACTTTC
CASSESVGRVGWKGRSNVLTF
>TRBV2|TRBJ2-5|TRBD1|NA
TGTGCCAGCGTCCAGGGGGATCTCGGGGAGACCCAGTACTTC
CASVQGDLGETQYF
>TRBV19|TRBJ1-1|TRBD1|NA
TGTGCCAGTAGTGGCCGGGACAGGCACACTGAAGCTTTCTTT
CASSGRDRHTEAFF
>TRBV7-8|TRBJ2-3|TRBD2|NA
TGTGCCAGCAGCTTATCCGGGACTAGGGGAGATACGCAGTATTTT
CASSLSGTRGDTQYF
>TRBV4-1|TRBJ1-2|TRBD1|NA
TGCGCCAGCAGCCAAGACGGGACAGGGAGGGGCTATGGCTACACCTTC
CASSQDGTGRGYGYTF
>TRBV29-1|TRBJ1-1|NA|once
TGCAGCGTTGAGGCCGGGGTCGGGCGGAGGAACACTGAAGCTTTCTTT
CSVEAGVGRRNTEAFF
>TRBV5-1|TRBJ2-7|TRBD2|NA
TGCGCCAGCAGCTGGGGGGCTAGCGGGAGTAACTACGAGCAGTACTTC
CASSWGASGSNYEQYF
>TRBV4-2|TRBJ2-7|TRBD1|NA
TGTGCCAGCAGCCAAAACCGGGACAGAAGCTACGAGCAGTACTTC
CASSQNRDRSYEQYF
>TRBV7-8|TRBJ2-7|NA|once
TGTGCCAGCAGCTTATTCCCCACCGTCGGTGACGAGCAGTACTTC
CASSLFPTVGDEQYF
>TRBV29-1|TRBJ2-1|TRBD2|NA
TGCAGCGCGGAGACTAGCGGGAGGAATGAGCAGTTCTTC
CSAETSGRNEQFF
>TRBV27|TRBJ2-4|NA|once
TGTGCCAGCAGTCTGACAGGTATAGCCAAAAACATTCAGTACTTC
CASSLTGIAKNIQYF
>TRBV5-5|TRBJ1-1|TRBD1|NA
TGTGCCAGCAGCCGGGCCGGACAGGGGCGGACTGAAGCTTTCTTT
CASSRAGQGRTEAFF
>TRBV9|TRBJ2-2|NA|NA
TGTGCCAGCAGCGTAGGTGGGAGCGGCACCGGGGAGCTGTTTTTT
CASSVGGSGTGELFF
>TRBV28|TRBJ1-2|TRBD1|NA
TGTGCCAGTTCCCCCGGGACAGGGTACTATGGCTACACCTTC
CASSPGTGYYGYTF
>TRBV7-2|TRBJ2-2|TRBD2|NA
TGTGCCAGCAGCCCCTCGGCAGCGGGAGGGTTGAACACCGGGGAGCTGTTTTTT
CASSPSAAGGLNTGELFF
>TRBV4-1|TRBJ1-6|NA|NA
TGCGCCAGCAGCCAAGGAGGGGGACGGAATTCACCCCTCCACTTT
CASSQGGGRNSPLHF
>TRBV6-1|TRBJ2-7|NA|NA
TGTGCCAGCAGACCCGAGGGGGGGCAGTCCTACGAGCAGTACTTC
CASRPEGGQSYEQYF
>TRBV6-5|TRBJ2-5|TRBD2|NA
TGTGCCAGCAGAGCGGGACTAGCGTCGCTGGAGACCCAGTACTTC
CASRAGLASLETQYF
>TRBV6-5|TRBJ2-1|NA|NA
TGTGCCAGCAGTTACGGAGGTCACTACAATGAGCAGTTCTTC
CASSYGGHYNEQFF
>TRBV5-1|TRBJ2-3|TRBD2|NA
TGCGCCAGCAGCCCGGGGGGACTAGCGGGAGCAGATACGCAGTATTTT
CASSPGGLAGADTQYF
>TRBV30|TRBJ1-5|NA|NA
TGTGCCTGGAGTTACAGTACCAATCAGCCCCAGCATTTT
CAWSYSTNQPQHF
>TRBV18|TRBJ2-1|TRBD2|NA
TGTGCCAGCTCACCAAGGTCTAGCGGGAGTGTGAGCAATGAGCAGTTCTTC
CASSPRSSGSVSNEQFF